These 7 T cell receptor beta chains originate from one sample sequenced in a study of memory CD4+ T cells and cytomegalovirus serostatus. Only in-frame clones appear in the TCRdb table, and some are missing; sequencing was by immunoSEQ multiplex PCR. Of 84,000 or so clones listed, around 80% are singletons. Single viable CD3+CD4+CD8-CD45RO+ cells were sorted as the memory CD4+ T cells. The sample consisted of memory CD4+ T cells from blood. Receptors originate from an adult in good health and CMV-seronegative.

The CDR3 nucleotides read TGTGCCAGCAGTTTAGCTCCGGGACAGGGAATACTAGCCAAAAACATTCAGTACTTC. This translates into CASSLAPGQGILAKNIQYF. The rearrangement joins TRBV27 to TRBJ2-4; 9 nucleotides align to TRBD1. CDR3 length equals 19 residues. V gave up 2 bases and J gave up 0 bases; unmatched junction bases: 11. Germline V lookup: CDR1 MNHEY, CDR2 SMNVEV (reference sequence).

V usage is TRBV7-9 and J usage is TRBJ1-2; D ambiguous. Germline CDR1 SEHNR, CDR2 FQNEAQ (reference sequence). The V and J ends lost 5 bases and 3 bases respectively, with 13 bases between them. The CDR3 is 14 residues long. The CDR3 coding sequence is TGTGCCAGCAGCGAAGGGTCTGGGGACTATGGCTACACCTTC. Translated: CASSEGSGDYGYTF.

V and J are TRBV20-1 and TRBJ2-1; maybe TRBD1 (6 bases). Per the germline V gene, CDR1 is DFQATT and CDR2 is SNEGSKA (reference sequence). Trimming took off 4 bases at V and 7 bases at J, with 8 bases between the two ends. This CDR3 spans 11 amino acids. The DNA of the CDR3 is TGCAGTGCTATACAGGGTAATGAGCAGTTCTTC. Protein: CSAIQGNEQFF.

The CDR3 protein is CASSFQGYTDTQYF. The CDR3 region has the DNA TGTGCCAGCAGTTTTCAGGGCTACACAGATACGCAGTATTTT. The chain recombines TRBV6-5 with TRBJ2-3; D is perhaps TRBD1 (5 bases). Germline V gives CDR1 MNHEY, CDR2 SVGAGI. The CDR3 extends over 14 amino acids. V lost 4 bases, J lost 2 bases, and 10 bases lay in between.

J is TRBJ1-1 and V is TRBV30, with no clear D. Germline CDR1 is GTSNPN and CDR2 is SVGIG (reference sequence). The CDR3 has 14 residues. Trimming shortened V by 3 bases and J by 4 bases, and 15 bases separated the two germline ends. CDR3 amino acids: CAWRRGTVPTEAFF. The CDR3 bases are TGTGCCTGGAGGCGGGGTACAGTTCCCACTGAAGCTTTCTTT.

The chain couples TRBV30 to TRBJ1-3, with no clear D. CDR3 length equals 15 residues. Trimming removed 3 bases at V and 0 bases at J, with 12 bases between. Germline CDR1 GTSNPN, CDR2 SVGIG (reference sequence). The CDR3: CAWRTKQISGNTIYF. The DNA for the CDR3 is TGTGCCTGGAGGACTAAACAAATCTCTGGAAACACCATATATTTT. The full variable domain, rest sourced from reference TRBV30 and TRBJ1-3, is SQTIHQWPATLVQPVGSPLSLECTVEGTSNPNLYWYRQAAGRGLQLLFYSVGIGQISSEVPQNLSASRPQDRQFILSSKKLLLSDSGFYLCAWRTKQISGNTIYFGEGSWLTVV.

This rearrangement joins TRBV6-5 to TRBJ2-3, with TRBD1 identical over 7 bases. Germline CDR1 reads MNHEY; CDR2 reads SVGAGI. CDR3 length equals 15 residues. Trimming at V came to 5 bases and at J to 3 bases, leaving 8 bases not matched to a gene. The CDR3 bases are TGTGCCAGCAGTCGACAGGGCGTAGAGACAGATACGCAGTATTTT. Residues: CASSRQGVETDTQYF.